This TCR beta chain was obtained from a study of T cell responses to AZD1222 COVID-19 vaccine. Study findings and constraints: As reported, nearly half of all spike-specific TCRs target variant regions that are unmutated.

In the case of this clone: The antigen is not known.

Assay used: immunoSEQ multiplex PCR; TCRdb lists only in-frame clones, some missing. This sample carries roughly 70,000 clones, less than 85% of them seen once, and the ten largest clones take over 20%. The CDR3 contains 15 residues. Per germline, CDR1 SGHAT and CDR2 FQNNGV. Trimming shortened V by 1 base and J by 5 bases, and 14 bases separated the two germline ends. Specimen: peripheral blood, collected on day 0 of MenACWY control vaccination. The chain is built from TRBV11-2 and TRBJ2-5; a weak D match, TRBD2 (6 bases). The receptor was derived from an adult in good health. The CDR3 is CASSLGGLARETQYF. In DNA form, the CDR3 reads TGTGCCAGCAGCTTAGGGGGCCTAGCGAGGGAGACCCAGTACTTC. Together with reference TRBV11-2 and TRBJ2-5, the CDR3 gives the full variable domain: EAGVAQSPRYKIIEKRQSVAFWCNPISGHATLYWYQQILGQGPKLLIQFQNNGVVDDSQLPKDRFSAERLKGVDSTLKIQPAKLEDSAVYLCASSLGGLARETQYFGPGTRLLVL.